This TCR beta chain was captured in a study of shared clonotypes between healthy human individuals (dated by TCRdb to the early 2020s). Describing the broader study: A couple of women and three men aged 18 to 49 years were included in the cohort. Per donor, leukapheresis produced somewhere between about 0.94 and 9 billion PBMCs. Blood TCR repertoires of four to six healthy adults were deeply sequenced to estimate repertoire size and the extent of clonotype sharing between individuals. Libraries were prepared and TCR repertoires were sequenced by different laboratories using diverse techniques, in order to increase sequencing depth and limit assay-specific biases. For each donor, CD4 naive and CD4 memory were each given three plates, CD8 naive was given two plates, and CD8 memory was given one plate. Summary of the overall study and its limitations: Sharing across a handful of donors was observed for around 5% of naive CD4, over 3% of naive CD8, 2% to 2.5% of memory CD4, and about 0.4% of memory CD8 clonotypes. Sampling was restricted to blood, and TCR repertoires in tissue are likely to differ from TCR repertoires in blood. Larger estimated clonotype richness was generally found for naive subsets than for memory subsets. Even with the large sequencing depth, rarefaction of the sorted-subset datasets indicated that sequencing was incomplete. Pairwise subsampling led to the expectation that sequencing depth would affect the degree of clonotype sharing among donors. Because the study included only a small number of donors, the genetic and exposure-history diversity represented was limited. Clonotypes shared by all four sorted-subset donors showed higher generation probabilities than non-shared clonotypes.

Healthy HIV-negative adults with no recently reported acute infections or vaccinations were included as donors. All donors were Caucasian adults living in Nashville, Tennessee, USA. CD4+ T cells were enriched through magnetic negative selection, after which naive cells were positively selected on CD45RA and the remaining negative fraction served as the memory subset. After blood collection by leukapheresis, PBMCs were isolated using Ficoll-Histopaque density gradient centrifugation and then cryopreserved in the vapor phase of liquid nitrogen. Purity and quantity of every magnetically sorted T cell population were checked by analytical flow cytometry. Genomic DNA was isolated from every sorted fraction and measured by UV absorbance on a Nanodrop 2000c. Using the deep immunoSEQ assay, multiplex PCR amplified TCR CDR3 regions from genomic DNA. Genomic DNA extracted from each cell subset was distributed evenly over all wells of several immunoSEQ 96-well plates, and each plate served as one replicate. For sorted subsets, about 0.2 ug genomic DNA, equal to 30,000 or so T cell genomes, was loaded into each replicate PCR. The purified libraries were quantified using a Qubit 3.0 fluorometer, sized with a Bioanalyzer 2100, and then quantified again using the KAPA Library Quantification kit. Each immunoSEQ 96-well plate was sequenced on its own single-read 150-cycle Illumina NextSeq 550 flow cell. Per the authors' processing: Because the immunoSEQ output included only junctional sequences and no quality scores, the filtering could not be the same as the filtering used for full-length reads. Sequences were annotated with PyIR, a Python wrapper for IgBLAST v1.9, using IMGT germline references to assign V/J genes and CDR3. Reads with weak V/J assignments (E-value above 1e-6), missing CDR3, stop codons, out-of-frame junctions, or ambiguous translated residues were removed. V3J clonotypes were defined as sequences sharing the same inferred V gene, J gene, and CDR3 amino acid sequence. The percentage overlap between two repertoires was calculated by dividing the number of shared unique clonotypes by the size of the smaller repertoire. Richness of each repertoire was evaluated using RTK rarefaction, the Chao1 estimator, and Recon v2.1 estimates of unobserved clonotypes. For all TCRbeta clonotypes obtained by the gDNA method from a handful of donors, generation probabilities were computed with OLGA. The table comes from immuneACCESS by way of TCRdb, which keeps in-frame sequences with V and J called. Part of the clones is missing from these tables; in studies checked, under half for an unresolved V gene and the rest for unknown reasons. Clonal size and the V and J genes are those of that table, whereas D and trimming came from the DNA. Recorded for this sample are about 600,000 clones; 97% of them occurred a single time. Less than 0.065% of the sample is in the top ten clones.

Germline trimming: 7 bases from V, 1 base from J; junction bases outside gene matches: 7. CDR3 length: 15 amino acids, cysteine to phenylalanine. Only the CDR3 DNA is retained, 45 bases long and in frame from the first base. Reading the germline V gene (reference sequence) gives CDR1 MNHEY and CDR2 SMNVEV. As to this clone: The antigen it recognizes is unknown. No much larger clone is present one base from it, and per-base qualities are unavailable.

This sequence originates from a woman in her twenties or thirties in good health. The material sequenced was naive CD4+ T cells sorted from blood. The cell subset or site tag for this specimen amounts to: CD45RA+ positively selected. The chain is made from TRBV27 and TRBJ1-2; a stretch of 9 junction bases matches TRBD1. For the CDR3, the sequence is CASNPTGGSNYGYTF. The DNA sequence is TGTGCCAGCAACCCAACAGGGGGCAGTAACTATGGCTACACCTTC.